This TCR beta chain is from a study of identical twins. MiXCR, applied by TCRdb to the 5' RACE reads, yields one record per CDR3 protein. The sample lists about 890,000 distinct CDR3 sequences, 9% to 15% seen once, with roughly 1.5% in the top ten. V dropped 0 bases and J dropped 5 bases, with 13 bases sitting between them. Germline V gives CDR1 MNHEY, CDR2 SVGAGI. The length of the CDR3 is 15 residues. Study results and caveats: Out-of-frame beta chain sequences displayed weaker excess sharing between twins. Invariant MAIT and iNKT cells could partly confound zero-insertion analyses.

This clonotype was seen only a few times. Its specificity is unknown. These same records also appear under a second study, on yellow fever vaccine responses in identical twins.

Sequencing used PBMCs. The TCR originated in a young woman in good health. The chain uses TRBV6-5 and TRBJ2-5, with D unresolved. CDR3 in DNA: TGTGCCAGCAGTTACTCGAACAGTCTGGGTGAGACCCAGTACTTC. Encoded protein: CASSYSNSLGETQYF.